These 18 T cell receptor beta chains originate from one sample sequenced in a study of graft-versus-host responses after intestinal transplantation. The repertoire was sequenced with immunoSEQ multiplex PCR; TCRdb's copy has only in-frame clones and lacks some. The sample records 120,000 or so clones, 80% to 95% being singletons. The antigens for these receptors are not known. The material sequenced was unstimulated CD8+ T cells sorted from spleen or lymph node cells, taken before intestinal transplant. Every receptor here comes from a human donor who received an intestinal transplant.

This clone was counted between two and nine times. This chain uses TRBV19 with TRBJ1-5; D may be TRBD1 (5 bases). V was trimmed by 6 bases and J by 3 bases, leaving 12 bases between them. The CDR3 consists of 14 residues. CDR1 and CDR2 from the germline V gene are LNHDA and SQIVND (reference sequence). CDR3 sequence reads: CASSPGHLNQPQHF. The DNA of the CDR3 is TGTGCCAGTAGCCCCGGACACCTCAATCAGCCCCAGCATTTT.

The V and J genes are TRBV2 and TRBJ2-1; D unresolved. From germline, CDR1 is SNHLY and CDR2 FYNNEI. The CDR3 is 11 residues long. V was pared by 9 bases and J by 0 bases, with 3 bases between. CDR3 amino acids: CARGSYNEQFF. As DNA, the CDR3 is TGTGCCAGGGGCTCCTACAATGAGCAGTTCTTC. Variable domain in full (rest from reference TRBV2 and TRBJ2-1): EPEVTQTPSHQVTQMGQEVILRCVPISNHLYFYWYRQILGQKVEFLVSFYNNEISEKSEIFDDQFSVERPDGSNFTLKIRSTKLEDSAMYFCARGSYNEQFFGPGTRLTVL.

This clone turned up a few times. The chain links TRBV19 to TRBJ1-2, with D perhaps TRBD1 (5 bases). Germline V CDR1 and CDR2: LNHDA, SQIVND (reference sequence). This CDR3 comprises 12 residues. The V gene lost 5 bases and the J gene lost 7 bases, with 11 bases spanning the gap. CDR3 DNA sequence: TGTGCCAGTAGTCCCGGGGGGAGTGGCTACACCTTC. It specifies CASSPGGSGYTF.

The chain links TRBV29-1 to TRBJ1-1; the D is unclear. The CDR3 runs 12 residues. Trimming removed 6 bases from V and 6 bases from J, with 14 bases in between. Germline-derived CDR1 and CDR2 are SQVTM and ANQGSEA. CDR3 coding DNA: TGCAGCGTGAGCCGAGGGTGGGCTGAAGCTTTCTTT. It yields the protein CSVSRGWAEAFF.

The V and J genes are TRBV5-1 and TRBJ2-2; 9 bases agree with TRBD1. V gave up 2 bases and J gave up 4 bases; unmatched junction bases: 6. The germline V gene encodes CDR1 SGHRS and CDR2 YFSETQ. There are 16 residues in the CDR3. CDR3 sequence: CASSFTGTGSTGELFF. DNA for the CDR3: TGCGCCAGCAGCTTTACCGGGACAGGGAGCACCGGGGAGCTGTTTTTT.

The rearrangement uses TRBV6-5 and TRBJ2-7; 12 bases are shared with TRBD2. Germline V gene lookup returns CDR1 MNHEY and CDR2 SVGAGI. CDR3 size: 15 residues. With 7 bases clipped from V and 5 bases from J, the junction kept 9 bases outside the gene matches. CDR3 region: CASTHSSGRADEQYF. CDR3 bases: TGTGCCAGCACACACTCTAGCGGGAGGGCCGACGAGCAGTACTTC.

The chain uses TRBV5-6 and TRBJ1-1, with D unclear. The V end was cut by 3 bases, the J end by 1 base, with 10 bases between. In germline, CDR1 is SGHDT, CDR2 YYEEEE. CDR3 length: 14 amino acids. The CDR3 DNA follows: TGTGCCAGCAGCTCGGTTAGAGCGAACACTGAAGCTTTCTTT. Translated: CASSSVRANTEAFF.

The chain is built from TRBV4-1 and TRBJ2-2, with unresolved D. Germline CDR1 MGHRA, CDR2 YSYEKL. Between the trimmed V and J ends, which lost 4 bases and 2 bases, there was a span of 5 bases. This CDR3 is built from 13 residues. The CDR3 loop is CASSPTNTGELFF. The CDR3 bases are TGCGCCAGCAGCCCAACTAACACCGGGGAGCTGTTTTTT.

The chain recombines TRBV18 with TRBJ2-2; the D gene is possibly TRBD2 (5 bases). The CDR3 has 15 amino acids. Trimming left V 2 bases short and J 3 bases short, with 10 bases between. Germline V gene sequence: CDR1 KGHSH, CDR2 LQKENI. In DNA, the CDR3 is TGTGCCAGCTCACCAGTAAAAGCGGACACCGGGGAGCTGTTTTTT. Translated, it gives CASSPVKADTGELFF.

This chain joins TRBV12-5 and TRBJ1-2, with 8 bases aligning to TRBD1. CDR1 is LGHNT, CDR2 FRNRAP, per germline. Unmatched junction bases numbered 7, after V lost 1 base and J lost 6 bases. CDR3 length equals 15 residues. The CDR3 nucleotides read TGTGCTAGTGGTTTGGCCCAGGGGGCGTCTAATGGCTACACCTTC. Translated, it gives CASGLAQGASNGYTF. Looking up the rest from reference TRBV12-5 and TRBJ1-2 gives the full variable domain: DARVTQTPRHKVTEMGQEVTMRCQPILGHNTVFWYRQTMMQGLELLAYFRNRAPLDDSGMPKDRFSAEMPDATLATLKIQPSEPRDSAVYFCASGLAQGASNGYTFGSGTRLTVV.

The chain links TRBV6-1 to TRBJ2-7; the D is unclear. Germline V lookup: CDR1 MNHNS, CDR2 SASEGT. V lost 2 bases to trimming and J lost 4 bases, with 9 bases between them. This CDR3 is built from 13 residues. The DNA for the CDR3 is TGTGCCAGCAGTGAATACTCCAGTTACGAGCAGTACTTC. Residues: CASSEYSSYEQYF.

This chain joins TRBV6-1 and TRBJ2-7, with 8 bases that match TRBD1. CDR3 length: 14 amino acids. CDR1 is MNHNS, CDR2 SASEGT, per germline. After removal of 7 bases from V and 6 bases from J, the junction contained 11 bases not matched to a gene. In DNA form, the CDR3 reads TGTGCCAGCATCCTAGGACAGGGTCAAGGCGAGCAGTACTTC. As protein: CASILGQGQGEQYF.

Here the CDR3 reads CASSVLTDTQYF. The CDR3, as DNA: TGTGCCAGCAGCGTTTTAACAGATACGCAGTATTTT. V gene TRBV7-2 combines with J gene TRBJ2-3; no clear D. The V gene lost 5 bases and the J gene lost 3 bases, with 6 bases spanning the gap. CDR3 length: 12 amino acids. From germline, CDR1 is SGHTA and CDR2 FQGNSA.

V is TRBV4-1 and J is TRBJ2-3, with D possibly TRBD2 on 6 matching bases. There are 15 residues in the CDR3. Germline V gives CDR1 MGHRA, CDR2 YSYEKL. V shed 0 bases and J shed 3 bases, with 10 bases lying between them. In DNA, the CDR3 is TGCGCCAGCAGCCAAGATCTCGGGACTACAGATACGCAGTATTTT. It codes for CASSQDLGTTDTQYF.

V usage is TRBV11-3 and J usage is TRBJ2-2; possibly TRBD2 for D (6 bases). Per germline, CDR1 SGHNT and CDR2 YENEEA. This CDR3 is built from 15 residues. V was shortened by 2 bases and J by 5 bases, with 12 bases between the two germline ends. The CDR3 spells CASSLPGSATGELFF. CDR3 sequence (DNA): TGTGCCAGCAGCTTACCCGGGAGCGCTACCGGGGAGCTGTTTTTT.

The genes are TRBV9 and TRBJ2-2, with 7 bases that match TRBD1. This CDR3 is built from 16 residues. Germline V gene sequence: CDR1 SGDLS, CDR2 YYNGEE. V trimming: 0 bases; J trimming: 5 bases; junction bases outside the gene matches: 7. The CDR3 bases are TGTGCCAGCAGCGTAGCGAAAGGGGGCGAGACCGGGGAGCTGTTTTTT. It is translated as CASSVAKGGETGELFF.

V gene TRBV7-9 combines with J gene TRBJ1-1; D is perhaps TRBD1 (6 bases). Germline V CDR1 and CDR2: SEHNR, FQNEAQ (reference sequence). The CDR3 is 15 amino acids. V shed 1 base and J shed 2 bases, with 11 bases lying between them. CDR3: CASSLVGTSNTEAFF. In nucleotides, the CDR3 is TGTGCCAGCAGCTTAGTTGGGACATCTAACACTGAAGCTTTCTTT.

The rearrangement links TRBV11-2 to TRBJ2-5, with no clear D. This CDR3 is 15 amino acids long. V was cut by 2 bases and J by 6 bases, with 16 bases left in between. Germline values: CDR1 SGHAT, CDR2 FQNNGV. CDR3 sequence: CASSLSDQLVKTQYF. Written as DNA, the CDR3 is TGTGCCAGCAGCTTATCGGACCAGTTAGTAAAGACCCAGTACTTC.